The T cell receptor beta chain described here comes from a study of shared clonotypes between healthy human individuals. After removal of 5 bases from V and 3 bases from J, the junction contained 7 bases not matched to a gene. This CDR3 is 15 amino acids long. Germline CDR1 and CDR2: SGHRS and YFSETQ. Data came from immunoSEQ multiplex PCR; TCRdb stores just in-frame clones and leaves some out. The sample yields millions of clones, approximately 90% seen once. The sequencing input was naive CD4+ T cells sorted from blood. Subset described: CD45RA+ positively selected. The origin of this receptor is a man aged 18 to 30 in good health. The V gene is TRBV5-1, the J gene TRBJ2-5; 10 bases fit TRBD2. CDR3: CASRTTGTSEETQYF. The CDR3 nucleotides read TGCGCCAGCAGAACTACCGGGACTAGCGAAGAGACCCAGTACTTC.